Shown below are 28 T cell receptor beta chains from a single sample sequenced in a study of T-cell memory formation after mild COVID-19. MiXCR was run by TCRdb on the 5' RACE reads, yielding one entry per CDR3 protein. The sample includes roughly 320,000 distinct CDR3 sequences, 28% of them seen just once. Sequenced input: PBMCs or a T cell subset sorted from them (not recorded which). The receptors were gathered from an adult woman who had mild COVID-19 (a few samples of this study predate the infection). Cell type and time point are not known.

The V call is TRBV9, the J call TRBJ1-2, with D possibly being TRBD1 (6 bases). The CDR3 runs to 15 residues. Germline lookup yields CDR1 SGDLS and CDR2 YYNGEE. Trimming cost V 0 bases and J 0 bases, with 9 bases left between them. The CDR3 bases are TGTGCCAGCAGCGTAGGTCACAGGGCTAACTATGGCTACACCTTC. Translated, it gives CASSVGHRANYGYTF.

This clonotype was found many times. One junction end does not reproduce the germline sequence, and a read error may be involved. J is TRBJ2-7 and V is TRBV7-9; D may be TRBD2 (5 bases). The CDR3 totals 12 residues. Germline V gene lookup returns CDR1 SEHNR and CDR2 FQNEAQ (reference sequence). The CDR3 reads CASSSDWISWAF. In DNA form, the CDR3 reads TGTGCCAGCAGTTCGGACTGGATTTCGTGGGCTTTC.

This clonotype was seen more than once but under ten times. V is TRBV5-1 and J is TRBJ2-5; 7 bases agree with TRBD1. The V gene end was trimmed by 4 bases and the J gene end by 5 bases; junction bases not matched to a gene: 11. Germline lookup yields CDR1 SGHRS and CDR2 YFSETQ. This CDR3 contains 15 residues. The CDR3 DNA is TGCGCCAGCAGCGACGGGACAGTGGGGTCGGAGACCCAGTACTTC. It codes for CASSDGTVGSETQYF.

This CDR3 is CAISTGNIQYF. The CDR3 nucleotides are TGTGCCATCAGTACTGGGAACATTCAGTACTTC. The rearrangement uses TRBV10-3 and TRBJ2-4; D remains unclear. CDR1 and CDR2 (germline): ENHRY, SYGVKD. The CDR3 is 11 amino acids. Deletions cut 5 bases from V and 7 bases from J, with 6 bases between.

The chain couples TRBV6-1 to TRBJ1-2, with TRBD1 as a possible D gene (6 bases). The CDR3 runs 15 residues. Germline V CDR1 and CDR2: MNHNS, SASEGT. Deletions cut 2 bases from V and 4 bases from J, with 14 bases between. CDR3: CASSEYRTVLYGYTF. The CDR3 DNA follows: TGTGCCAGCAGTGAATACAGGACAGTGCTCTATGGCTACACCTTC.

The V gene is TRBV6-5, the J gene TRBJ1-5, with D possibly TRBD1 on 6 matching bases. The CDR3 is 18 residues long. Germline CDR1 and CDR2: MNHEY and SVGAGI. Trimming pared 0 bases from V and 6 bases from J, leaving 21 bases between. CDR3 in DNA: TGTGCCAGCAGTTACTCGCACAGGGAGGTTCTGCAGAGTCAGCCCCAGCATTTT. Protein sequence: CASSYSHREVLQSQPQHF.

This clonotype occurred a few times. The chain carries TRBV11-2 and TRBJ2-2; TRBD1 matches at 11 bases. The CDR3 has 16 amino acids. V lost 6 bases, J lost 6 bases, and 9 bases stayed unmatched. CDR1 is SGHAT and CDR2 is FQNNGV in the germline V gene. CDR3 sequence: CASRGLGTGGAGELFF. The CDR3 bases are TGTGCCAGCAGAGGCCTCGGGACAGGGGGGGCCGGGGAGCTGTTTTTT.

CDR3 in DNA: TGCGCCAGCAGCCAATACAGGGGGCCGGAGCCCCAGCATTTT. Translation gives CASSQYRGPEPQHF. The V gene is TRBV4-1, the J gene TRBJ1-5; 9 bases align to TRBD1. CDR1 and CDR2 from the germline V gene are MGHRA and YSYEKL. The V and J ends lost 2 bases and 8 bases, in that order; junction bases with no gene match: 4. The CDR3 is 14 amino acids.

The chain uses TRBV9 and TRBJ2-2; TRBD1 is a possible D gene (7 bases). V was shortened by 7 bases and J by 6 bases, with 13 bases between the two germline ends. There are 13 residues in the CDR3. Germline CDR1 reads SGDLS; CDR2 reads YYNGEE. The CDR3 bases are TGTGCCAGCCAGGGGGGTCCCCCCGGGGAGCTGTTTTTT. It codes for CASQGGPPGELFF. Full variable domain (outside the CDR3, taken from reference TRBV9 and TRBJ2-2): DSGVTQTPKHLITATGQRVTLRCSPRSGDLSVYWYQQSLDQGLQFLIQYYNGEERAKGNILERFSAQQFPDLHSELNLSSLELGDSALYFCASQGGPPGELFFGEGSRLTVL.

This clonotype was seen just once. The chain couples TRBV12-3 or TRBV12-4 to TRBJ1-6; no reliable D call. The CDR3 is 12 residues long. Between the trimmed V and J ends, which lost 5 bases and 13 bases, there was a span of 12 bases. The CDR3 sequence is CASSQTNFPLHF. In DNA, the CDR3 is TGTGCCAGCAGTCAAACGAACTTCCCCCTCCACTTT.

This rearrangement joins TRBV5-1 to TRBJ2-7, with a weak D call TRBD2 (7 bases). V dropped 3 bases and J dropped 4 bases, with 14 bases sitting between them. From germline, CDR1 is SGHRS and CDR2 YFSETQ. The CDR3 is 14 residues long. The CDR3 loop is CASSWTGGRYEQYF. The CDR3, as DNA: TGCGCCAGCAGCTGGACGGGGGGCCGTTACGAGCAGTACTTC. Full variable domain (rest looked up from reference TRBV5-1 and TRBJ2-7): KAGVTQTPRYLIKTRGQQVTLSCSPISGHRSVSWYQQTPGQGLQFLFEYFSETQRNKGNFPGRFSGRQFSNSRSEMNVSTLELGDSALYLCASSWTGGRYEQYFGPGTRLTVT.

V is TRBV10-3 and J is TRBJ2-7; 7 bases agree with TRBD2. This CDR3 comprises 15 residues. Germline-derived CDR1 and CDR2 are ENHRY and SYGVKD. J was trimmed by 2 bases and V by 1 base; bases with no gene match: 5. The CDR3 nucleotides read TGTGCCATCAGTGAGTTGGCGGGAGTCCCCTACGAGCAGTACTTC. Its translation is CAISELAGVPYEQYF.

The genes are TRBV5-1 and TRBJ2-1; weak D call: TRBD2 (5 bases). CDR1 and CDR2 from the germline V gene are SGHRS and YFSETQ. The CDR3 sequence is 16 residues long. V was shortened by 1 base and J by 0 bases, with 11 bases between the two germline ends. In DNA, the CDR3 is TGCGCCAGCAGCTTGATTTCGGGAAGCTCCTACAATGAGCAGTTCTTC. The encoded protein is CASSLISGSSYNEQFF.

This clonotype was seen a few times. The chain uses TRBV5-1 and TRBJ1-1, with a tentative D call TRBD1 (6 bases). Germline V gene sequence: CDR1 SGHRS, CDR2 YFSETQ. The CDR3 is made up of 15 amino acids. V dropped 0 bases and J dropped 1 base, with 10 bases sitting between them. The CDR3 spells CASSLAGDPNTEAFF. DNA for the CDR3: TGCGCCAGCAGCTTGGCAGGGGACCCGAACACTGAAGCTTTCTTT.

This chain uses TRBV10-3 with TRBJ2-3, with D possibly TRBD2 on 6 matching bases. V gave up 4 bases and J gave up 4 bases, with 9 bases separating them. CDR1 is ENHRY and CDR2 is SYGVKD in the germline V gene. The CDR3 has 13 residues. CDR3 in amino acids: CAISGRESDTQYF. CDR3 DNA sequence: TGTGCCATCAGTGGACGGGAGTCAGATACGCAGTATTTT.

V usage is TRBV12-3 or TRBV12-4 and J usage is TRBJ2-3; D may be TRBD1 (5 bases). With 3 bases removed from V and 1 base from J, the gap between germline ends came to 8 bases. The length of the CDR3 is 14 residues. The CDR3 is CASSFWGGTDTQYF. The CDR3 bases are TGTGCCAGCAGTTTTTGGGGCGGCACAGATACGCAGTATTTT.

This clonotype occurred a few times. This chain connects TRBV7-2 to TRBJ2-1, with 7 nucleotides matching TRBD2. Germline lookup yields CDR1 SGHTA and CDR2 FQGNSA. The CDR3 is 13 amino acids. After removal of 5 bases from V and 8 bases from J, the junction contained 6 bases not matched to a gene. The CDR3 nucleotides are TGTGCCAGCAGCGCCGGACTAGTCTATGAGCAGTTCTTC. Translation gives CASSAGLVYEQFF. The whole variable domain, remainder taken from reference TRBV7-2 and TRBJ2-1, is GAGVSQSPSNKVTEKGKDVELRCDPISGHTALYWYRQSLGQGLEFLIYFQGNSAPDKSGLPSDRFSAERTGGSVSTLTIQRTQQEDSAVYLCASSAGLVYEQFFGPGTRLTVL.

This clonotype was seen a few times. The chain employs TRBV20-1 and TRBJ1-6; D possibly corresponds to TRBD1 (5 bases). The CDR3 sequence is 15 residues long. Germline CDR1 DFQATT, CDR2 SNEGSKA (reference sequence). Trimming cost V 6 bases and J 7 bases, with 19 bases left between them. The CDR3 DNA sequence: TGCAGTGCCCGTCAGGGTTGGGCCGGGAATTCACCCCTCCACTTT. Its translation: CSARQGWAGNSPLHF.

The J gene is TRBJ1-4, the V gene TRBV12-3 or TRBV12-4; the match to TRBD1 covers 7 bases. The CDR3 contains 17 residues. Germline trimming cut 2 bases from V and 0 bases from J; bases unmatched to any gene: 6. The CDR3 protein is CASSLIPQGATNEKLFF. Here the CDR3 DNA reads TGTGCCAGCAGTTTAATACCCCAGGGGGCAACTAATGAAAAACTGTTTTTT.

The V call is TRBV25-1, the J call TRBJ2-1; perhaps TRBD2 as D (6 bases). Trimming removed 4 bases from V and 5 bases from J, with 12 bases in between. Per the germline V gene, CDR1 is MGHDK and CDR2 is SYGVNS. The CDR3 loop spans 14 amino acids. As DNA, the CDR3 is TGTGCCAGCAGTGCGTCCGGGGGAAACAATGAGCAGTTCTTC. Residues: CASSASGGNNEQFF.

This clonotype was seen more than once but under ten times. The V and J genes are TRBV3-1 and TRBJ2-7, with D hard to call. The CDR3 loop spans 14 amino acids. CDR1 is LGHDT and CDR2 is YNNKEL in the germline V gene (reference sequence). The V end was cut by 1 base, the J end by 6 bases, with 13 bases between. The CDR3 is CASSQVTWSREQYF. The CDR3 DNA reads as TGTGCCAGCAGCCAAGTTACTTGGTCTCGCGAGCAGTACTTC.

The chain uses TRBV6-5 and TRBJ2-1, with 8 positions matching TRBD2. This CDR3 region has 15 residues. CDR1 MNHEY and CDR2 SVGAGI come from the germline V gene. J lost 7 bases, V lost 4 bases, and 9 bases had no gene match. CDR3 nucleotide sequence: TGTGCCAGCAGTTGGGAAGCGGGAGCGAGAAATGAGCAGTTCTTC. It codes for CASSWEAGARNEQFF.

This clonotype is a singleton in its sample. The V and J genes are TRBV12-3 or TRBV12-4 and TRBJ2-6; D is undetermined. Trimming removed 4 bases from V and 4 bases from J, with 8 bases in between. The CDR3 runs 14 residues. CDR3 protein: CASSSSTGANVLTF. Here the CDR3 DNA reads TGTGCCAGCAGTTCCTCGACAGGGGCCAACGTCCTGACTTTC.

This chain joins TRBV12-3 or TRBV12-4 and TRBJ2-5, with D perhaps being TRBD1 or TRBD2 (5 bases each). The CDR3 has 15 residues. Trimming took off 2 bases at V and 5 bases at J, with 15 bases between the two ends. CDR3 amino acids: CASSLSSGPAETQYF. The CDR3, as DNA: TGTGCCAGCAGTTTATCGTCGGGGCCCGCGGAGACCCAGTACTTC.

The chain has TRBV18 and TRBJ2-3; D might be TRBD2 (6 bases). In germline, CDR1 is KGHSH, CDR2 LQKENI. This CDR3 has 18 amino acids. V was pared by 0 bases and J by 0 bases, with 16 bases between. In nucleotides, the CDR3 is TGTGCCAGCTCACCACCCACCCGGGGAGGAATAAGCACAGATACGCAGTATTTT. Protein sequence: CASSPPTRGGISTDTQYF.

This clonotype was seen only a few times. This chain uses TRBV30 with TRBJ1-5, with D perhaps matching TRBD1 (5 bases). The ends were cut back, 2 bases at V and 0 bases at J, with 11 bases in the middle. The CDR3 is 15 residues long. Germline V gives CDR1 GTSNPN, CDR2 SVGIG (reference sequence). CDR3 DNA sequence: TGTGCCTGGAGTTCAGGGTTTAATAGCAATCAGCCCCAGCATTTT. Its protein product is CAWSSGFNSNQPQHF.

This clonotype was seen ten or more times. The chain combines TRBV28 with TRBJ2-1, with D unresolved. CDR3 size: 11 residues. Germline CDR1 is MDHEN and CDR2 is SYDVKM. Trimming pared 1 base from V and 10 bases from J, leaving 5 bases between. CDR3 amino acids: CASSLFQEQFF. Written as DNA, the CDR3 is TGTGCCAGCAGTTTATTCCAGGAGCAGTTCTTC.

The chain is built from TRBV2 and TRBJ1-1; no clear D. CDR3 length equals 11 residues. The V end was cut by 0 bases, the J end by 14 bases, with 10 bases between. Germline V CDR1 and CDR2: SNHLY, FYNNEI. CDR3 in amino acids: CASSEAIRVFF. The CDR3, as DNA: TGTGCCAGCAGTGAAGCGATACGGGTGTTCTTT.